This paragraph reports one T cell receptor (beta chain). Its antigen is still unknown. Trimming cost V 3 bases and J 4 bases, with 9 bases left between them. The CDR3 extends over 12 amino acids. CDR1 and CDR2 (germline): DFQATT, SNEGSKA (reference sequence). Each sample yielded at least 6 million isolated PBMCs. The use of a sample-barcoded 5' primer and a J-beta primer mix characterized a second PCR of roughly 6 to 11 cycles. TCRdb re-analysed the 5' RACE reads in MiXCR, keeping a single row per CDR3 protein. Here the sample spans 1.6 million or so distinct CDR3 sequences, about 35% being singletons. These data belong to a study of blood T cells in healthy people across ages. Findings and limits, study-wide: Comparison with aged donors showed that long-lived donors had more naive CD4+ cells and higher diversity.

The J gene is TRBJ1-2, the V gene TRBV20-1, with D possibly TRBD1 on 6 matching bases. Sequenced: blood. This TCR was recovered from a woman in her thirties in good health. This CDR3 reads CSASQGTYGYTF. The CDR3 DNA follows: TGCAGTGCTAGTCAGGGGACCTATGGCTACACCTTC.